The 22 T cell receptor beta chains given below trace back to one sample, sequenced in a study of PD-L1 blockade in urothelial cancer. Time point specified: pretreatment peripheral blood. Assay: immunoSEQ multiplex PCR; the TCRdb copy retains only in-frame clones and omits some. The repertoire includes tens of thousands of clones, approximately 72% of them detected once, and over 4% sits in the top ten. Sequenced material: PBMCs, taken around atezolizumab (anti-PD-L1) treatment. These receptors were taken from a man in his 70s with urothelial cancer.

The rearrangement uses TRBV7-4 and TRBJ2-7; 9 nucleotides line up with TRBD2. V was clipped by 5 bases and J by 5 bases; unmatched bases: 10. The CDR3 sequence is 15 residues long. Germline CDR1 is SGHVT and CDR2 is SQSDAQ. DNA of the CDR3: TGTGCCAGCAGCCCGTCTAGCGGGAATAAAAACGAGCAGTACTTC. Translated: CASSPSSGNKNEQYF.

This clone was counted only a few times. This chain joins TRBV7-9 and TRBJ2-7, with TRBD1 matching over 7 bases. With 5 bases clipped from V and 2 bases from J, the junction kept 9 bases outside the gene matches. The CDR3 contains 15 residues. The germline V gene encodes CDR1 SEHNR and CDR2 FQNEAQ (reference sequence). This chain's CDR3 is CASSPRQGIPYEQYF. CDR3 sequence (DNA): TGTGCCAGCAGCCCAAGACAGGGTATACCCTACGAGCAGTACTTC.

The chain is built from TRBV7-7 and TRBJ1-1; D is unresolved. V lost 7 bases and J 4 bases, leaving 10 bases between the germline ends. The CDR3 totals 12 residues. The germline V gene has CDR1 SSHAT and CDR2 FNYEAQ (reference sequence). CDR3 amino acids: CASTGFITEAFF. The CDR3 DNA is TGTGCCAGCACCGGTTTTATCACTGAAGCTTTCTTT.

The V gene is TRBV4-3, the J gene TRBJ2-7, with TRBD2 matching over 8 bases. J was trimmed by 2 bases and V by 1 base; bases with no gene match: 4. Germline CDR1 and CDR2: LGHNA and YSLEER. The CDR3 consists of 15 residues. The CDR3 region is CASSQGVAGTYEQYF. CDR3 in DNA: TGCGCCAGCAGCCAAGGGGTAGCGGGAACCTACGAGCAGTACTTC.

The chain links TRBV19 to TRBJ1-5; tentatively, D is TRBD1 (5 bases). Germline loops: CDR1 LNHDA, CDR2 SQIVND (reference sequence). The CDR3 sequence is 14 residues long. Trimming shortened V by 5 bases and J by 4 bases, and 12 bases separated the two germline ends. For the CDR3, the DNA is TGTGCCAGTAGTGGCAGGGAGGGTAATCAGCCCCAGCATTTT. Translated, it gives CASSGREGNQPQHF. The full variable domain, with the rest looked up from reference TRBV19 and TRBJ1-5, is DGGITQSPKYLFRKEGQNVTLSCEQNLNHDAMYWYRQDPGQGLRLIYYSQIVNDFQKGDIAEGYSVSREKKESFPLTVTSAQKNPTAFYLCASSGREGNQPQHFGDGTRLSIL.

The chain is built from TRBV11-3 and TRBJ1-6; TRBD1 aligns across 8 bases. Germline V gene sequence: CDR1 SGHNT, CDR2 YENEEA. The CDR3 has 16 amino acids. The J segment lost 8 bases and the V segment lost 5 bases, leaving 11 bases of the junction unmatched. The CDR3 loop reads CASSPSLGQGYSPLHF. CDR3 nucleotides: TGTGCCAGCAGCCCCTCATTAGGACAGGGTTATTCACCCCTCCACTTT.

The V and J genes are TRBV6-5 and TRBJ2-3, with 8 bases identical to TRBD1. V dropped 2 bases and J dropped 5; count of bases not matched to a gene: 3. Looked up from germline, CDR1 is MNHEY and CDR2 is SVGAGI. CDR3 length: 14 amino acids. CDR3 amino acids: CASSYDRGRDTQYF. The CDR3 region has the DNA TGTGCCAGCAGTTACGACAGGGGACGAGATACGCAGTATTTT.

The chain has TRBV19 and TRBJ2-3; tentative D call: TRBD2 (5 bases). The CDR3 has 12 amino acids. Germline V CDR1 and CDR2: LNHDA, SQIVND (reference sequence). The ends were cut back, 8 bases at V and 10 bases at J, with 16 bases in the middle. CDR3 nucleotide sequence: TGTGCCAGTGGATTTCGGGGAGAGGCGCAGTATTTT. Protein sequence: CASGFRGEAQYF. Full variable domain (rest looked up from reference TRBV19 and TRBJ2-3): DGGITQSPKYLFRKEGQNVTLSCEQNLNHDAMYWYRQDPGQGLRLIYYSQIVNDFQKGDIAEGYSVSREKKESFPLTVTSAQKNPTAFYLCASGFRGEAQYFGPGTRLTVL.

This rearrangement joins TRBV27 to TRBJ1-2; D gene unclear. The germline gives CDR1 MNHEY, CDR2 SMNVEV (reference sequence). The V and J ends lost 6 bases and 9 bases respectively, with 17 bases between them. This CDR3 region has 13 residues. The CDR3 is CASSPSRLVSYTF. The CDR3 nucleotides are TGTGCCAGCAGCCCTAGTCGCTTAGTTAGCTACACCTTC.

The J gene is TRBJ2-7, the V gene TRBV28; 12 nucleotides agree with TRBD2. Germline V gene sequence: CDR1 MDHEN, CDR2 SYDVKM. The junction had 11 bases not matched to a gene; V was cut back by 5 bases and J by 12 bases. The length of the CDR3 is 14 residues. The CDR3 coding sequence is TGTGCCAGCAGTCCACAGGCTAGCGGGAGGGCAGCGTACTTC. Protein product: CASSPQASGRAAYF.

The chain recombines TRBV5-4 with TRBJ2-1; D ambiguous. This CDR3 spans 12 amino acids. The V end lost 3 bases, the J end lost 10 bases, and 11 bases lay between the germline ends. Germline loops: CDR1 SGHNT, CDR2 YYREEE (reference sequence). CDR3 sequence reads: CASSSPSEEQFF. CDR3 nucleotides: TGTGCCAGCAGCTCCCCGTCGGAGGAGCAGTTCTTC. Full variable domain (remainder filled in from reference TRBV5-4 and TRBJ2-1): ETGVTQSPTHLIKTRGQQVTLRCSSQSGHNTVSWYQQALGQGPQFIFQYYREEENGRGNFPPRFSGLQFPNYSSELNVNALELDDSALYLCASSSPSEEQFFGPGTRLTVL.

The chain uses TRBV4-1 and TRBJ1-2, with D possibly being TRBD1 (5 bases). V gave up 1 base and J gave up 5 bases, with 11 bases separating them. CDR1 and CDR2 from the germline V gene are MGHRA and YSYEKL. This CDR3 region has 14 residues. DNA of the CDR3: TGCGCCAGCAGCCAAGTATCAGGGATATATGGCTACACCTTC. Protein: CASSQVSGIYGYTF.

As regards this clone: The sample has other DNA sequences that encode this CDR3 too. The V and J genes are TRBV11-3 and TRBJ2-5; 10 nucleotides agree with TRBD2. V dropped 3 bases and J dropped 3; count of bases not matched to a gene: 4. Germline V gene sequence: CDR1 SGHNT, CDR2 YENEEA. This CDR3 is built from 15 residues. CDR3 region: CASSLGGLAEETQYF. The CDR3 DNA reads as TGTGCCAGCAGCTTGGGTGGACTAGCGGAAGAGACCCAGTACTTC.

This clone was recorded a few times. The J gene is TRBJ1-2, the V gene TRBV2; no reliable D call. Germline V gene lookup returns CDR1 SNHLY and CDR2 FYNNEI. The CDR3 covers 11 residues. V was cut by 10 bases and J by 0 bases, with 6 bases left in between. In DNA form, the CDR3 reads TGTGCCACCACAGCTAACTATGGCTACACCTTC. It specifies CATTANYGYTF. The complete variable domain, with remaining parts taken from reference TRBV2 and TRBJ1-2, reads EPEVTQTPSHQVTQMGQEVILRCVPISNHLYFYWYRQILGQKVEFLVSFYNNEISEKSEIFDDQFSVERPDGSNFTLKIRSTKLEDSAMYFCATTANYGYTFGSGTRLTVV.

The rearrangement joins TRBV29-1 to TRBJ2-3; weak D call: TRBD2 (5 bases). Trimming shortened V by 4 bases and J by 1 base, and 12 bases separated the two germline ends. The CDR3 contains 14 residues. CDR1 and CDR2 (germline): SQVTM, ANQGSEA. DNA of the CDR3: TGCAGCGTTGCAGGCCGGGGTGGCACAGATACGCAGTATTTT. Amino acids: CSVAGRGGTDTQYF.

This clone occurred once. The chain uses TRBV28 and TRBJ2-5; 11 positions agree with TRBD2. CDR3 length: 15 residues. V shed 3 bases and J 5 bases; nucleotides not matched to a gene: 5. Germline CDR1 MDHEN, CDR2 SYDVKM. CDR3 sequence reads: CASSLASGRFETQYF. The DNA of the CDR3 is TGTGCCAGCAGTTTGGCTAGCGGGAGGTTTGAGACCCAGTACTTC.

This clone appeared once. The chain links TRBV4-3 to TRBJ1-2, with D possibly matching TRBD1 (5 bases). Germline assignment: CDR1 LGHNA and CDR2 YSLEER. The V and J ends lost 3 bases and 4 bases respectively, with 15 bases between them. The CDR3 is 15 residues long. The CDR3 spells CASSHLLRGGYGYTF. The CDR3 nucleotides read TGCGCCAGCAGCCATCTCCTACGGGGGGGCTATGGCTACACCTTC.

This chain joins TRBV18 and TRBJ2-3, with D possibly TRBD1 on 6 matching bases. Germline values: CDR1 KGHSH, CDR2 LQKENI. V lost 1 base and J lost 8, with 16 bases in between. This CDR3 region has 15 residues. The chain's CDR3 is CASSPQESARGTQYF. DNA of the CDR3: TGTGCCAGCTCACCACAAGAAAGCGCCAGGGGTACGCAGTATTTT. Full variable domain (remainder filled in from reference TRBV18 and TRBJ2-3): NAGVMQNPRHLVRRRGQEARLRCSPMKGHSHVYWYRQLPEEGLKFMVYLQKENIIDESGMPKERFSAEFPKEGPSILRIQQVVRGDSAAYFCASSPQESARGTQYFGPGTRLTVL.

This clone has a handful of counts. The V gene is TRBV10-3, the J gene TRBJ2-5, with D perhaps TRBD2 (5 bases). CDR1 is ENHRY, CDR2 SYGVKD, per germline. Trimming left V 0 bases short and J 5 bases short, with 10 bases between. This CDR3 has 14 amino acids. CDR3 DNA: TGTGCCATCAGTGAGTCCGGGAAGAGGGAGACCCAGTACTTC. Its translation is CAISESGKRETQYF.

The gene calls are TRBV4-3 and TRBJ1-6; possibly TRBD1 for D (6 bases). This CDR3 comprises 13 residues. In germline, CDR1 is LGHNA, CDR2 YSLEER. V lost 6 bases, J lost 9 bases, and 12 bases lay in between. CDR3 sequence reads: CASRRDNGSPLHF. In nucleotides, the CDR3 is TGCGCCAGCAGAAGGGACAACGGTTCACCCCTCCACTTT.

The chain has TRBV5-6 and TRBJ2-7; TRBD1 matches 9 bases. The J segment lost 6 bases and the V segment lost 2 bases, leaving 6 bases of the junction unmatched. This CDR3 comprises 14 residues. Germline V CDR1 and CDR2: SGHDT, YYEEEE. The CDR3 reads CASSFWDRAFEQYF. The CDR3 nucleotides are TGTGCCAGCAGCTTTTGGGACAGGGCCTTCGAGCAGTACTTC.

In DNA form, the CDR3 reads TGCGCCAGCAGCCGAGAGGGGGGACTAGCGGGAGTGTCCTCCTACGAGCAGTACTTC. Protein product: CASSREGGLAGVSSYEQYF. This sequence joins TRBV5-1 and TRBJ2-7; 14 bases are shared with TRBD2. The germline gives CDR1 SGHRS, CDR2 YFSETQ. J gave up 0 bases and V 4 bases, and 12 bases lay outside the gene matches. This CDR3 is 19 amino acids long. Full variable domain (rest looked up from reference TRBV5-1 and TRBJ2-7): KAGVTQTPRYLIKTRGQQVTLSCSPISGHRSVSWYQQTPGQGLQFLFEYFSETQRNKGNFPGRFSGRQFSNSRSEMNVSTLELGDSALYLCASSREGGLAGVSSYEQYFGPGTRLTVT.